Detailed here is one T cell receptor beta chain. Its antigen is still unknown. This CDR3 contains 14 residues. The germline V and J ends were trimmed by 4 bases and 7 bases, with 17 bases remaining between them. Germline-derived CDR1 and CDR2 are SGHAT and FQNNGV. This sample is drawn from a study of post-analysis software for immune sequencing data. Study information: Secondary progressive, relapsing-remitting and progressive-relapsing multiple sclerosis were among the included disease courses. The study, taken as a whole, reports: Relative to controls, patients with multiple sclerosis showed significantly lower normalized Chao1 diversity. Controls showed lower frequencies than patients for roughly five TRBV segments, and TRBV5-6, TRBV5-1 and TRBV20-1 were among these. Same-batch preparations were strongly co-clustered by F measure.

Libraries were made from TCR beta cDNA, and they carried unique molecular identifiers. Starting from approximately 1 to 10 million T cells, the study yielded approximately 500,000 cDNA molecules. TCRdb reanalysed the PCR reads using MiXCR and keeps one entry per CDR3 protein. The data hold a few hundred thousand distinct CDR3 sequences, with less than 35% observed a single time. This rearrangement joins TRBV11-2 to TRBJ2-7, with D hard to call. The TCR originated in a girl aged 10 to 17 with multiple sclerosis. The sample was blood. Written as DNA, the CDR3 is TGTGCCAGCAGCTCCCACCCTGGGATGGGAGAGCAGTACTTC. It is translated as CASSSHPGMGEQYF.